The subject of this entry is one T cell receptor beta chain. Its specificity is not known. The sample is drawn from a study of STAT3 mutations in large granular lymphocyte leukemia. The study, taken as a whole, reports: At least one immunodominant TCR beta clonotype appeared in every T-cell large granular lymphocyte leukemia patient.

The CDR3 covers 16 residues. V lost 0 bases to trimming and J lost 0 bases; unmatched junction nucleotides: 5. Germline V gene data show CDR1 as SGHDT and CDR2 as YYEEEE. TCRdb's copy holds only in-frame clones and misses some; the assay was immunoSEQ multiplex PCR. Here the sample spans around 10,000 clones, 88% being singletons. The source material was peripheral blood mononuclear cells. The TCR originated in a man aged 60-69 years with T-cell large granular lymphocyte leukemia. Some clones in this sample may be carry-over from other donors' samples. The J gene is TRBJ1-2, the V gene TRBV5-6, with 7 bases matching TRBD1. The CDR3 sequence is CASSLGTGLANYGYTF. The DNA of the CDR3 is TGTGCCAGCAGCTTGGGGACAGGACTTGCTAACTATGGCTACACCTTC.